Described below is a single T cell receptor beta chain sequence and its context. Sample time point: patch test 3, about 24 weeks after DPC sensitization. Treatment meaning: therapeutic diphenylcyclopropenone sensitization with weekly scalp DPC. Before extraction, the whole blood was not fractionated, and total RNA was taken from it. CDR1 is SEHNR, CDR2 FQNEAQ, per germline (reference sequence). The length of the CDR3 is 14 residues. Trimming took off 2 bases at V and 1 base at J, with 8 bases between the two ends. The data were obtained in a study of human T cells and chemical hapten exposure. Turning to the study itself: Patch tests delivered 0.01% DPC to the upper back and were evaluated at 6 days.

MiXCR, run by TCRdb on the RACE reads, gives a single entry per CDR3 protein. The table records roughly 200,000 distinct CDR3 sequences, about 22% of them present only once. This specimen was whole blood, taken in connection with sensitization to the hapten diphenylcyclopropenone (DPC). This sequence was found in a woman between 40 and 55 years old with alopecia areata. Some clones in this sample may be carry-over from other donors' samples. This chain joins TRBV7-9 and TRBJ2-5, with D unresolved. Here the CDR3 reads CASSLMGFQETQYF. In DNA, the CDR3 is TGTGCCAGCAGCTTAATGGGCTTCCAAGAGACCCAGTACTTC.